Listed below are T cell receptor beta chains from one sample, sequenced in a study of blood T cell repertoires in COVID-19. Profiled with immunoSEQ multiplex PCR; TCRdb holds only in-frame clones, not every one. The table includes hundreds of thousands of clones, 88% detected once. Specimen: PBMCs or T cells enriched from blood (not recorded which). The receptors were gathered from a woman aged 25 to 45 who had recovered from COVID-19. Each CDR3 is given with its conserved first and last residue. Fields, in order: J gene, V gene, D gene, clone size, CDR3 DNA, CDR3 protein. The D gene is left open where the match is weak. The size of a clone is reported for some rows only, either as once, few or many, or as a class for expanded clones.

J gene: TRBJ1-2; V gene: TRBV6-5; D gene: .; clone size: .; CDR3 DNA: TGTGCCAGCAGTTCGCCGGGGGGATCCTATGGCTACACCTTC; CDR3 protein: CASSSPGGSYGYTF
J gene: TRBJ2-1; V gene: TRBV7-2; D gene: .; clone size: .; CDR3 DNA: TGTGCCAGCAGCTCCCAACTAGGGTCTGAGCAGTTCTTC; CDR3 protein: CASSSQLGSEQFF
J gene: TRBJ1-4; V gene: TRBV9; D gene: .; clone size: .; CDR3 DNA: TGTGCCAGCAGCCCGCGGGTCAATATCAGGACTAATGAAAAACTGTTTTTT; CDR3 protein: CASSPRVNIRTNEKLFF
J gene: TRBJ1-6; V gene: TRBV6-6; D gene: .; clone size: .; CDR3 DNA: TGTGCCAGCAGTCGGGGAACAGGGAACTCCTATAATTCACCCCTCCACTTT; CDR3 protein: CASSRGTGNSYNSPLHF
J gene: TRBJ1-1; V gene: TRBV9; D gene: .; clone size: few; CDR3 DNA: TGTGCCAGCAGCGCGGACAGAATGAACACTGAAGCTTTCTTT; CDR3 protein: CASSADRMNTEAFF
J gene: TRBJ1-1; V gene: TRBV18; D gene: TRBD1; clone size: .; CDR3 DNA: TGTGCCAGCTCAACCATACCCAGGGGGCGAAGCACTGAAGCTTTCTTT; CDR3 protein: CASSTIPRGRSTEAFF
J gene: TRBJ1-4; V gene: TRBV9; D gene: TRBD1; clone size: .; CDR3 DNA: TGTGCCAGCAGCCCCTTGGGACAGGTTAATGAAAAACTGTTTTTT; CDR3 protein: CASSPLGQVNEKLFF
J gene: TRBJ2-3; V gene: TRBV11-2; D gene: TRBD2; clone size: .; CDR3 DNA: TGTGCCAGCAGCCCCCTGCGGGGCGGGAGTTCTGATACGCAGTATTTT; CDR3 protein: CASSPLRGGSSDTQYF
J gene: TRBJ2-5; V gene: TRBV27; D gene: TRBD2; clone size: .; CDR3 DNA: TGTGCCAGCAGTCCTCGGACGTATCCGGGACTAGCGGGAGTAGGGGAGACCCAGTACTTC; CDR3 protein: CASSPRTYPGLAGVGETQYF
J gene: TRBJ2-3; V gene: TRBV12-5; D gene: TRBD2; clone size: once; CDR3 DNA: TGTGCTAGTGGTTTGTCTCGGACTAGCGGGAGCACAGATACGCAGTATTTT; CDR3 protein: CASGLSRTSGSTDTQYF
J gene: TRBJ2-7; V gene: TRBV27; D gene: TRBD1; clone size: .; CDR3 DNA: TGTGCCAGCAGTTATCGGGACAGGTACGAGCAGTACTTC; CDR3 protein: CASSYRDRYEQYF
J gene: TRBJ1-2; V gene: TRBV7-9; D gene: .; clone size: .; CDR3 DNA: TGTGCCAGCAGCTTAGGGGGGCGAGACTACACCTTC; CDR3 protein: CASSLGGRDYTF
J gene: TRBJ2-5; V gene: TRBV27; D gene: TRBD2; clone size: .; CDR3 DNA: TGTGCCAGCGGTCGGGCCGCGGGAGAGTACCAAGAGACCCAGTACTTC; CDR3 protein: CASGRAAGEYQETQYF
J gene: TRBJ1-2; V gene: TRBV7-2; D gene: TRBD1; clone size: .; CDR3 DNA: TGTGCCAGCAGCTTGGGACAGGACGCTGGCTACACCTTC; CDR3 protein: CASSLGQDAGYTF
J gene: TRBJ2-2; V gene: TRBV19; D gene: TRBD2; clone size: .; CDR3 DNA: TGTGCCAGTAGTATAGGGGCTAGCGGTAGGAACACCGGGGAGCTGTTTTTT; CDR3 protein: CASSIGASGRNTGELFF
J gene: TRBJ1-1; V gene: TRBV4-1; D gene: .; clone size: few; CDR3 DNA: TGCGCCAGCAGCCAAGGACCGAGGAGGACTGAAGCTTTCTTT; CDR3 protein: CASSQGPRRTEAFF
J gene: TRBJ2-3; V gene: TRBV3-1/TRBV3-2; D gene: TRBD2; clone size: .; CDR3 DNA: TGTGCCAGCAGCACCCCGACCAGCGGGAGTCCAGATACGCAGTATTTT; CDR3 protein: CASSTPTSGSPDTQYF
J gene: TRBJ2-5; V gene: TRBV7-2; D gene: .; clone size: .; CDR3 DNA: TGTGCCAGCAGCTTACGCCGGGGAGAGACCCAGTACTTC; CDR3 protein: CASSLRRGETQYF
J gene: TRBJ2-7; V gene: TRBV11-3; D gene: .; clone size: .; CDR3 DNA: TGTGCCAGCGGGGAGAACATTGGATCCTACGAGCAGTACTTC; CDR3 protein: CASGENIGSYEQYF
J gene: TRBJ1-2; V gene: TRBV5-8; D gene: .; clone size: .; CDR3 DNA: TGTGCCAGCAGCTTTTCGGGTTTCGATGGCTACACCTTC; CDR3 protein: CASSFSGFDGYTF
J gene: TRBJ1-1; V gene: TRBV2; D gene: TRBD1; clone size: .; CDR3 DNA: TGTGCCAGCAGTGCAGGGGGCGCAGCTTTCTTT; CDR3 protein: CASSAGGAAFF
J gene: TRBJ2-5; V gene: TRBV5-6; D gene: .; clone size: once; CDR3 DNA: TGTGCCAGCAGCTTGGTCAATCAAGAGACCCAGTACTTC; CDR3 protein: CASSLVNQETQYF
J gene: TRBJ2-1; V gene: TRBV4-1; D gene: .; clone size: .; CDR3 DNA: TGCGCCAGCAGCGGCATACTCGGGGAGTCCTACAATGAGCAGTTCTTC; CDR3 protein: CASSGILGESYNEQFF
J gene: TRBJ1-3; V gene: TRBV11-3; D gene: .; clone size: .; CDR3 DNA: TGTGCCAGCAGCTTAGCGCCAGGGCGCTCTGGAAACACCATATATTTT; CDR3 protein: CASSLAPGRSGNTIYF
J gene: TRBJ1-1; V gene: TRBV5-1; D gene: .; clone size: once; CDR3 DNA: TGCGCCAGCAGCTCCCTACAGGGATTGAACACTGAAGCTTTCTTT; CDR3 protein: CASSSLQGLNTEAFF
J gene: TRBJ1-4; V gene: TRBV24-1; D gene: .; clone size: .; CDR3 DNA: TGTGCCACCAGTGCTCCAAACAGGGAGGGTGAAAAACTGTTTTTT; CDR3 protein: CATSAPNREGEKLFF
J gene: TRBJ1-5; V gene: TRBV19; D gene: TRBD1; clone size: .; CDR3 DNA: TGTGCCAGTAGTATTGAGGGTAGTCAGGGGGGGCCCCAGCATTTT; CDR3 protein: CASSIEGSQGGPQHF
J gene: TRBJ1-1; V gene: TRBV5-1; D gene: .; clone size: .; CDR3 DNA: TGCGCCAGCAGCCTAGCTCGGGCGAACACTGAAGCTTTCTTT; CDR3 protein: CASSLARANTEAFF
J gene: TRBJ2-2; V gene: TRBV4-3; D gene: TRBD1; clone size: .; CDR3 DNA: TGCGCCAGCAGCCAAGGGACAGGACGCACGGACACCGGGGAGCTGTTTTTT; CDR3 protein: CASSQGTGRTDTGELFF
J gene: TRBJ1-1; V gene: TRBV2; D gene: .; clone size: .; CDR3 DNA: TGTGCCAGCAGTGAAGCCTTGACGTACAGGGCTGAAGCTTTCTTT; CDR3 protein: CASSEALTYRAEAFF
J gene: TRBJ2-1; V gene: TRBV9; D gene: TRBD1; clone size: .; CDR3 DNA: TGTGCCAGCAGCGGACGGGACAGCCGACGGGATGAGCAGTTCTTC; CDR3 protein: CASSGRDSRRDEQFF
J gene: TRBJ1-1; V gene: TRBV18; D gene: TRBD1; clone size: .; CDR3 DNA: TGTGCCAGCGCGAAGGACAGGACGCTGAACACTGAAGCTTTCTTT; CDR3 protein: CASAKDRTLNTEAFF
J gene: TRBJ1-1; V gene: TRBV11-2; D gene: .; clone size: .; CDR3 DNA: TGTGCCAGCACTTCGGAACGCAGGACTGAAGCTTTCTTT; CDR3 protein: CASTSERRTEAFF
J gene: TRBJ2-1; V gene: TRBV4-1; D gene: .; clone size: .; CDR3 DNA: TGCGCCAGCAGCCAAGGCACCGGACTCATAGGCAATGAGCAGTTCTTC; CDR3 protein: CASSQGTGLIGNEQFF
J gene: TRBJ2-7; V gene: TRBV10-3; D gene: TRBD1; clone size: once; CDR3 DNA: TGTGCCATCAGTGACCCTGACGGGACAGGTACCTACGAGCAGTACTTC; CDR3 protein: CAISDPDGTGTYEQYF
J gene: TRBJ1-4; V gene: TRBV9; D gene: TRBD1; clone size: few; CDR3 DNA: TGTGCCAGCAGCGCCCTAGGGACAGGGGGTCGGGAAAAACTGTTTTTT; CDR3 protein: CASSALGTGGREKLFF
J gene: TRBJ2-2; V gene: TRBV2; D gene: TRBD1; clone size: .; CDR3 DNA: TGTGCCAGTTGGGACAGGGGGCGCGGCGGGGAGCTGTTTTTT; CDR3 protein: CASWDRGRGGELFF
J gene: TRBJ2-1; V gene: TRBV2; D gene: TRBD1; clone size: .; CDR3 DNA: TGTGCCAGCAGGGGACAGGGAAATGAGCAGTTCTTC; CDR3 protein: CASRGQGNEQFF
J gene: TRBJ2-3; V gene: TRBV9; D gene: TRBD1; clone size: .; CDR3 DNA: TGTGCCAGCAGCCTACAGGGGGCATTTGGTGCAGATACGCAGTATTTT; CDR3 protein: CASSLQGAFGADTQYF
J gene: TRBJ1-1; V gene: TRBV10-3; D gene: .; clone size: .; CDR3 DNA: TGTGCCATTTCCACAGTGAACTCGAACACTGAAGCTTTCTTT; CDR3 protein: CAISTVNSNTEAFF
J gene: TRBJ2-1; V gene: TRBV18; D gene: .; clone size: .; CDR3 DNA: TGTGCCAGCTCACCCCAGGGTTCCCTGGGCAATGAGCAGTTCTTC; CDR3 protein: CASSPQGSLGNEQFF
J gene: TRBJ2-1; V gene: TRBV9; D gene: TRBD1; clone size: .; CDR3 DNA: TGTGCCAGCAGCGTAGACAGGGGTGAGCAGTTCTTC; CDR3 protein: CASSVDRGEQFF
J gene: TRBJ2-5; V gene: TRBV18; D gene: TRBD2; clone size: once; CDR3 DNA: TGTGCCAGCTCACCGGGACTAGCGGCGCTCCAAGAGACCCAGTACTTC; CDR3 protein: CASSPGLAALQETQYF
J gene: TRBJ1-4; V gene: TRBV30; D gene: .; clone size: .; CDR3 DNA: TGTGCCTGGACCGATGTGTTCCGCGTTAATGAAAAACTGTTTTTT; CDR3 protein: CAWTDVFRVNEKLFF